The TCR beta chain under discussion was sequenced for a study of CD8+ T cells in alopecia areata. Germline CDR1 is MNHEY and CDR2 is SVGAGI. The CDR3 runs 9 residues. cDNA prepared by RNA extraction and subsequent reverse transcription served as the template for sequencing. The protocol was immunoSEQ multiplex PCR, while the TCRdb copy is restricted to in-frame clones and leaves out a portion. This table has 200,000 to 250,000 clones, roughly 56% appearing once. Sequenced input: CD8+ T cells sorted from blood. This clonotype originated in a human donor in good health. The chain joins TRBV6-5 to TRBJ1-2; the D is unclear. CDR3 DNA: TGTACCTCTCTCGAAGGCTACACCTTC. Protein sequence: CTSLEGYTF.